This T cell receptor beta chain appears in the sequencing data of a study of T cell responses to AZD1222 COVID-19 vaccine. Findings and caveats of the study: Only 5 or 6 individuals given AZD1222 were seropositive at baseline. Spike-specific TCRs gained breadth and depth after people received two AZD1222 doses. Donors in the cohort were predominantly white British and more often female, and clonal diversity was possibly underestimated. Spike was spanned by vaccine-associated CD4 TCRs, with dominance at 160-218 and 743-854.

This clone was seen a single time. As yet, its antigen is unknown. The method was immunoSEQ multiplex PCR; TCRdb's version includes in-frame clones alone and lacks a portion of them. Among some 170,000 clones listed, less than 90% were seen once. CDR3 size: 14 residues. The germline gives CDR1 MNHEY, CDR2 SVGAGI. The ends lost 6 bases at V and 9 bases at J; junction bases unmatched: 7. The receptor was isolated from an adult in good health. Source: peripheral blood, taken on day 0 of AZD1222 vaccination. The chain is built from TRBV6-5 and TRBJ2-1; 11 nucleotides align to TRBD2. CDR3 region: CASRSLAGGLEQFF. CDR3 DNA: TGTGCCAGCAGGTCTCTAGCGGGAGGACTTGAGCAGTTCTTC.